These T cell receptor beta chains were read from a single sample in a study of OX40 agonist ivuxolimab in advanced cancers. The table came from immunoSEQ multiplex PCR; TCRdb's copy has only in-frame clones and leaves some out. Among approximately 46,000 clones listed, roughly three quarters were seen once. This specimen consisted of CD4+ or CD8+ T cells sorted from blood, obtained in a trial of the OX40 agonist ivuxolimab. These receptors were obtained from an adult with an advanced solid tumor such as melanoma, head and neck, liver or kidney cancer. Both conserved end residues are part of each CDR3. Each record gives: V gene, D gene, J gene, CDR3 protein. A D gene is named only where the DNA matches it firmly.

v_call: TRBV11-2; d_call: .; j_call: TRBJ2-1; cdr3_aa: CASSPLNEQFF
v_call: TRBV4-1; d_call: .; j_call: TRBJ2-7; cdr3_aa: CASSQDRGRDSPYEQYF
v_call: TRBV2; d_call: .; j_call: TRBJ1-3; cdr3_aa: CASSELDSGNTIYF
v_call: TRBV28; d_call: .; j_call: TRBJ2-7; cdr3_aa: CASSLFRGLKFYF
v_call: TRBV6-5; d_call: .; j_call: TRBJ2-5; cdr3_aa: CASRDDAKGEQYF
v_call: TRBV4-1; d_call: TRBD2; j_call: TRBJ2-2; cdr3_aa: CASSQEGGLAAGELFF
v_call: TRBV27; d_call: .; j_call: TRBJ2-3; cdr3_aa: CASPDADTQYF
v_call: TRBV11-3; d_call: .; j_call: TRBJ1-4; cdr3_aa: CASSLASPGEVGEKLFF
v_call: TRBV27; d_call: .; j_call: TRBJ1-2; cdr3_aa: CASSWTAGSTRGYTF
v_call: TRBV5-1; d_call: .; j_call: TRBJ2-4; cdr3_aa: CASSLDQPGNIQYF
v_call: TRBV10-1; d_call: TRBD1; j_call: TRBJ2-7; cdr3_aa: CASSDHRGDYEQYF
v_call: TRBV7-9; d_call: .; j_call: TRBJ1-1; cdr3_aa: CASSLGELSMNTEAFF
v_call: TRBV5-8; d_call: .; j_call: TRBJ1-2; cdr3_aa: CASSSGTNKLYGYTF
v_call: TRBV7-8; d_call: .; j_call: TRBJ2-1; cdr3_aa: CASSLGSQGNEQFF
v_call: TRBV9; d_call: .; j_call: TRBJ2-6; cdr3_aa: CASSVPLGQPGANVLTF
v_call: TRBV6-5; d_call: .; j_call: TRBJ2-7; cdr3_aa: CASSGSPYEQYF
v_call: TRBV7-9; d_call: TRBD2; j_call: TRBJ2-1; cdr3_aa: CASSLATLAHSSYNEQFF
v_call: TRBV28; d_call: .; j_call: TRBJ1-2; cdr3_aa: CATTAQGHYGYTF
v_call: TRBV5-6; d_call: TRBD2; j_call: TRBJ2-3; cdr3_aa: CASSLAMLGGSTDTQYF
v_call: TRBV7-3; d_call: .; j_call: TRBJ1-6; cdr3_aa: CASSRGQGESPLHF
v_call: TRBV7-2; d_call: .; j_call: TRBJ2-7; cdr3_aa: CASSLVGGTKSYEQYF
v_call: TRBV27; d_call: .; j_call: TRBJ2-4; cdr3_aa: CASSQVSGAKNIQYF
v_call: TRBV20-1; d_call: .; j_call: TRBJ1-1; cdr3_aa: CSASFTEAFF
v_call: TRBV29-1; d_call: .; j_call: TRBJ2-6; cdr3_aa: CSVEGASGANVLTF
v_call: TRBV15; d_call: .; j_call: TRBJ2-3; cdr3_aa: CATSRDWTDTQYF
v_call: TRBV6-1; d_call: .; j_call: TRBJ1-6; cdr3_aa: CASSRGGRNSPLHF
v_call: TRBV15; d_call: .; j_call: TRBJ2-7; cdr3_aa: CATSKSWGSEQYF
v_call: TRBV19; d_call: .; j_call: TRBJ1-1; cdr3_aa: CASSTGQFNAAFF
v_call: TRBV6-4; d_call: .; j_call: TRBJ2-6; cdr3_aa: CASSALAQSSGANVLTF
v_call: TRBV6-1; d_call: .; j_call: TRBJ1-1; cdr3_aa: CASSLTHRNTEAFF
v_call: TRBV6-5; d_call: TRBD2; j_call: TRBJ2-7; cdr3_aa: CASSLGAGGPFEQYF
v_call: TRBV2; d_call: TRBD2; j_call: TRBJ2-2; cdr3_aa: CASSRTRTSGDTGELFF
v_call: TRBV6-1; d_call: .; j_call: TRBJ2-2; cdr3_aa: CASSPARPHGELFF
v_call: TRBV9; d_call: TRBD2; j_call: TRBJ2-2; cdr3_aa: CASSVGTSHTGELFF
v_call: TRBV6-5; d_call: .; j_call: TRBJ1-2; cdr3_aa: CASSTGGLSYGYTF
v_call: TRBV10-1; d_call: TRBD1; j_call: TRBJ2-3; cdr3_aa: CASRGQGTDTQYF
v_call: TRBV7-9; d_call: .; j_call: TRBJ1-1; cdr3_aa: CASSPKRGEAFF
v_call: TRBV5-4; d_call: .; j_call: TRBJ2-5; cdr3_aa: CASSLISAQETQYF
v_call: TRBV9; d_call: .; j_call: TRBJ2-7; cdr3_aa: CASSVAQSSYEQYF
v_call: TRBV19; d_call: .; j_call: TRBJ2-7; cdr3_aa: CASSHAQRFYEQYF
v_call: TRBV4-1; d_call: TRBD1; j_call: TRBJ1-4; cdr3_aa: CASSPRTGLPLFNEKLFF
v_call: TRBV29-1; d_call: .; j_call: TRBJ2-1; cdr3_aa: CSVDRGIDEQFF
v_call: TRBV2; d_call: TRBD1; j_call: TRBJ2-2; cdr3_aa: CASSVGTAYTGELFF
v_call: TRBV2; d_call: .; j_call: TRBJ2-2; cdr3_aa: CASQVARTGELFF
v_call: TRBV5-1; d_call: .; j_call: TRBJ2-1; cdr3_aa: CASKDSSWEQFF
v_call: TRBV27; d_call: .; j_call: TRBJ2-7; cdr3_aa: CASIGRSYEQYF